The 8 T cell receptor beta chains below were found in one sample sequenced in a study of CD8 T cells in Susac syndrome. Random hexamers were used to reverse transcribe about 0.5 to 1 ug of RNA. In TCRdb, the immunoSEQ multiplex PCR reads were re-called with MiXCR into one record per CDR3 protein. Of some 170,000 distinct CDR3 sequences in the sample, around 94% were seen once. Source material: CD4+ T cells from PBMCs. The receptors derive from a human donor with Susac syndrome.

This clonotype was recorded once. The chain has TRBV5-1 and TRBJ2-1; 7 positions match TRBD2. The CDR3 covers 15 residues. Trimming took 0 bases from V and 6 from J; bases not matched to a gene: 6. Germline values: CDR1 SGHRS, CDR2 YFSETQ. This CDR3 reads CASSLGSGKLNEQFF. CDR3 sequence (DNA): TGCGCCAGCAGCTTGGGGAGCGGGAAGCTCAATGAGCAGTTCTTC.

This sequence joins TRBV3-1 and TRBJ2-7; TRBD1 aligns across 9 bases. Germline V gene sequence: CDR1 LGHDT, CDR2 YNNKEL (reference sequence). The length of the CDR3 is 15 residues. V was clipped by 2 bases and J by 4 bases; unmatched bases: 6. CDR3 bases: TGTGCCAGCAGCCAACCCGGGACAGGGCGGTACGAGCAGTACTTC. Translation: CASSQPGTGRYEQYF.

The V and J genes are TRBV12-3 or TRBV12-4 and TRBJ2-1, with TRBD1 matching 7 bases. The V segment lost 6 bases and the J segment 9 bases; nucleotides outside the gene matches: 5. The CDR3 sequence is 12 residues long. Here the CDR3 reads CASSDDRVEQFF. CDR3 nucleotide sequence: TGTGCCAGCAGCGACGACAGGGTTGAGCAGTTCTTC.

V usage is TRBV12-3 or TRBV12-4 and J usage is TRBJ1-6, with unresolved D. Trimming shortened V by 5 bases and J by 7 bases, and 6 bases separated the two germline ends. The CDR3 length is 12 residues. As DNA, the CDR3 is TGTGCCAGCAGTCGACTAAATTCACCCCTCCACTTT. Protein sequence: CASSRLNSPLHF.

V and J are TRBV3-1 and TRBJ2-5, with D maybe TRBD1 (5 bases). Germline CDR1 is LGHDT and CDR2 is YNNKEL (reference sequence). The CDR3 contains 15 residues. Trimming pared 3 bases from V and 0 bases from J, leaving 11 bases between. CDR3 coding DNA: TGTGCCAGCAGCCACCCTTTAGGGGACCAAGAGACCCAGTACTTC. Its translation is CASSHPLGDQETQYF.

CDR3 nucleotides: TGTGCCAGCAGCCTCCGGAAGACGCAGCCCCAGCATTTT. Encoded protein: CASSLRKTQPQHF. V gene TRBV7-2 combines with J gene TRBJ1-5; D remains unclear. The length of the CDR3 is 13 residues. The V gene's germline CDR1 is SGHTA and CDR2 FQGNSA. Trimming removed 5 bases from V and 7 bases from J, with 12 bases in between.

The chain is built from TRBV20-1 and TRBJ1-2; D perhaps matches TRBD1 (5 bases). The CDR3 sequence is 12 residues long. With 7 bases removed from V and 5 bases from J, the gap between germline ends came to 14 bases. The V gene's germline CDR1 is DFQATT and CDR2 SNEGSKA (reference sequence). The CDR3 is CSVKRGTYGYTF. The CDR3 nucleotides read TGCAGTGTTAAACGGGGGACGTATGGCTACACCTTC.

J is TRBJ1-5 and V is TRBV28, with D maybe TRBD1 (6 bases). The CDR3 extends over 14 amino acids. Germline lookup yields CDR1 MDHEN and CDR2 SYDVKM. Between the trimmed V and J ends, which lost 6 bases and 0 bases, there was a span of 9 bases. CDR3 sequence (DNA): TGTGCCAGCAGCCGGACAGCTAGCAATCAGCCCCAGCATTTT. It translates to CASSRTASNQPQHF.